The 3 T cell receptor beta chains below all came from one sample that was sequenced in a study of cytomegalovirus exposure and HLA in healthy donors. The PCR used 60 Vbeta and 13 Jbeta primers. Generated by immunoSEQ multiplex PCR, the TCRdb table keeps only in-frame clones and is missing some. The sample holds about 260,000 clones; under 80% are singletons and the top ten take about 2.1%. The specimen sequenced was PBMCs. The receptors here all came from a female donor in good health and CMV-seronegative.

The CDR3 nucleotides read TGTGCCAGCAGTCCCGGGGGAGCGGGATCGTACACCGGGGAGCTGTTTTTT. Its protein is CASSPGGAGSYTGELFF. This chain joins TRBV28 and TRBJ2-2; 7 positions match TRBD2. The V segment lost 5 bases and the J segment 3 bases; nucleotides outside the gene matches: 12. Per germline, CDR1 MDHEN and CDR2 SYDVKM. This CDR3 comprises 17 residues. Drawing the rest from reference TRBV28 and TRBJ2-2, the complete variable domain is DVKVTQSSRYLVKRTGEKVFLECVQDMDHENMFWYRQDPGLGLRLIYFSYDVKMKEKGDIPEGYSVSREKKERFSLILESASTNQTSMYLCASSPGGAGSYTGELFFGEGSRLTVL.

The rearrangement joins TRBV7-8 to TRBJ2-7, with 7 bases matching TRBD1. The CDR3 has 15 residues. Losses at the gene ends were 1 base for V and 3 bases for J; bases not matched to a gene: 6. In germline, CDR1 is SGHVS, CDR2 FQNEAQ. CDR3 nucleotides: TGTGCCAGCAGCTTAGTACAGGGGCGGTTCTACGAGCAGTACTTC. This encodes CASSLVQGRFYEQYF.

This clone appeared a few times. This sequence joins TRBV13 and TRBJ2-5; 12 nucleotides align to TRBD2. The J call may be wrong; the DNA end is better matched by TRBJ2-7. The germline V gene has CDR1 PRHDT and CDR2 FYEKMQ (reference sequence). The CDR3 sequence is 15 residues long. The chain's CDR3 is CASSLDSSGRVEQYF. CDR3 DNA: TGTGCCAGCAGCTTAGACTCTAGCGGGAGGGTCGAGCAGTACTTC.